This T cell receptor (beta chain) was sequenced in a study of OX40 agonist ivuxolimab in advanced cancers. Whole-study results and caveats: With doses of 0.1 to 3.0 mg/kg, CD4+ and CD8+ blood T cells had undergone clonal expansion by week 6. The mean number of expanded clones was higher in CD8+ T cells than in CD4+.

This CDR3 region has 15 residues. Germline assignment: CDR1 SGHTA and CDR2 FQGTGA. V shed 3 bases, J shed 2 bases, and the junction held 1 base outside the gene matches. To note about this clone: Its specificity is unknown.

TCRdb's table, derived via immunoSEQ multiplex PCR, lists solely in-frame clones and lacks some. The profile covers 45,000 to 65,000 clones, with just under 80% appearing a single time and more than 2% taken by the ten largest. J is TRBJ2-3 and V is TRBV7-3; 11 bases are a match to TRBD2. The material sequenced was CD4+ or CD8+ T cells sorted from blood, taken in a trial of the OX40 agonist ivuxolimab. The clonotype comes from an adult with an advanced solid tumor such as melanoma, head and neck, liver or kidney cancer. In nucleotides, the CDR3 is TGTGCCAGCAGCTTGACTAGCGGGGTCACAGATACGCAGTATTTT. Amino acids: CASSLTSGVTDTQYF.